The 26 T cell receptor beta chains in this list originate from one sample, sequenced in a study of regulatory T cells in long-lasting Graves disease. Time point reported: newly diagnosed GD, antithyroid drugs for less than 3 months. PBMC-derived RNA was used for the TCR library. TCR beta libraries were built with iRepertoire HTBI primers and Arm-PCR of CDR3 regions. TCRdb re-called the multiplex PCR reads with MiXCR, one entry per CDR3 protein. In the table there are 400,000 to 500,000 distinct CDR3 sequences, approximately 15% of which are singletons. These same records also appear under a second study, on T cells in Graves' hyperthyroidism and ophthalmopathy.

Sequencing was performed on peripheral blood mononuclear cells (PBMCs), taken at new diagnosis, from a patient treated with antithyroid drugs. The receptor set was obtained from a woman between 40 and 55 years old with Graves disease.

This chain connects TRBV15 to TRBJ1-4, with D possibly TRBD1 on 5 matching bases. Trimming removed 3 bases from V and 7 bases from J, with 15 bases in between. The CDR3 consists of 15 residues. Looked up from germline, CDR1 is LNHNV and CDR2 is YYDKDF (reference sequence). CDR3 nucleotides: TGTGCCACCAGCAGTCTTGGGGACCCTGGTGAAAAACTGTTTTTT. Its translation: CATSSLGDPGEKLFF.

In this sample, this clonotype turned up many times. This sequence joins TRBV2 and TRBJ2-3, with 8 bases matching TRBD1. With 4 bases clipped from V and 5 bases from J, the junction kept 5 bases outside the gene matches. The CDR3 sequence is 14 residues long. Germline V gene sequence: CDR1 SNHLY, CDR2 FYNNEI. CDR3 sequence: CASSGTGWGDTQYF. CDR3 bases: TGTGCCAGCAGTGGGACAGGGTGGGGAGATACGCAGTATTTT.

The chain has TRBV12-3 or TRBV12-4 and TRBJ2-3, with 16 bases identical to TRBD2. The CDR3 loop spans 19 amino acids. With V trimmed by 4 bases and J by 2 bases, 9 bases remained unmatched. Written as DNA, the CDR3 is TGTGCCAGCAGTTCCGGTCCGGGACTAGCGGGAGGGATCACAGATACGCAGTATTTT. Translated, it gives CASSSGPGLAGGITDTQYF.

This clonotype came up many times. J is TRBJ2-1 and V is TRBV28; 15 bases match TRBD2. Germline CDR1 MDHEN, CDR2 SYDVKM. The length of the CDR3 is 16 residues. V was clipped by 5 bases and J by 8 bases; unmatched bases: 7. The CDR3 DNA sequence: TGTGCCAGCAGTAAGCCTGGACTAGCGGGGGGGTATGAGCAGTTCTTC. It yields the protein CASSKPGLAGGYEQFF.

This clonotype was found many times. V is TRBV6-1 and J is TRBJ2-3; 10 nucleotides align to TRBD2. There are 16 residues in the CDR3. Germline values: CDR1 MNHNS, CDR2 SASEGT. V was pared by 5 bases and J by 5 bases, with 10 bases of the junction left unmatched. The CDR3 protein is CASSLGTSGTVDTQYF. The CDR3 bases are TGTGCCAGCAGTCTTGGTACTAGCGGGACAGTAGATACGCAGTATTTT.

This clonotype was seen many times. The chain uses TRBV10-3 and TRBJ1-2, with D perhaps TRBD1 (5 bases). The CDR3 length is 15 residues. The germline V gene has CDR1 ENHRY and CDR2 SYGVKD. V was shortened by 5 bases and J by 4 bases, with 17 bases between the two germline ends. CDR3 nucleotides: TGTGCCATCAGTCCTGACAGCGCCCTGCCCTATGGCTACACCTTC. Translated: CAISPDSALPYGYTF.

The V and J genes are TRBV12-3 or TRBV12-4 and TRBJ2-2; a weak D match, TRBD1 (6 bases). CDR3 length: 14 amino acids. V lost 7 bases, J lost 1 base, and 10 bases lay in between. CDR3 DNA: TGTGCCAGCAACCTCAGGGGGAACACCGGGGAGCTGTTTTTT. Residues: CASNLRGNTGELFF.

This clonotype was found many times. The CDR3 loop reads CASSHGQGPDTQYF. The CDR3, as DNA: TGCGCCAGCAGCCACGGGCAGGGTCCAGATACGCAGTATTTT. J is TRBJ2-3 and V is TRBV4-1, with D perhaps TRBD1 (5 bases). This CDR3 spans 14 amino acids. Germline CDR1 MGHRA, CDR2 YSYEKL. V lost 3 bases and J 4 bases, leaving 11 bases between the germline ends.

This clonotype showed up many times. The chain recombines TRBV25-1 with TRBJ2-7; no definite D call. V was pared by 6 bases and J by 7 bases, with 7 bases between. In germline, CDR1 is MGHDK, CDR2 SYGVNS. The CDR3 is 10 amino acids. The CDR3 reads CASSPAEQYF. CDR3 bases: TGTGCCAGCAGCCCCGCGGAGCAGTACTTC.

In this sample, this clonotype turned up many times. The chain carries TRBV7-6 and TRBJ2-7, with TRBD2 identical over 14 bases. The germline CDR1 and CDR2 sequences are SGHVS and FNYEAQ. J lost 0 bases, V lost 4 bases, and 2 bases had no gene match. This CDR3 is 16 amino acids long. The DNA of the CDR3 is TGTGCCAGCAGCTCAGGGACTAGCGGGAGCTCCTACGAGCAGTACTTC. It codes for CASSSGTSGSSYEQYF. Filled out from reference TRBV7-6 and TRBJ2-7, the complete variable domain reads GAGVSQSPRYKVTKRGQDVALRCDPISGHVSLYWYRQALGQGPEFLTYFNYEAQQDKSGLPNDRFSAERPEGSISTLTIQRTEQRDSAMYRCASSSGTSGSSYEQYFGPGTRLTVT.

The table lists this clonotype with many counts. The chain joins TRBV15 to TRBJ2-1, with 8 bases identical to TRBD2. CDR3 size: 16 residues. Germline CDR1 LNHNV, CDR2 YYDKDF (reference sequence). V lost 6 bases and J lost 2; bases outside the gene matches: 9. Here the CDR3 reads CATRFQRGNTYNEQFF. The CDR3 DNA reads TGTGCCACCAGATTCCAGCGGGGGAACACCTACAATGAGCAGTTCTTC.

This clonotype has only a few counts. This could be a read error, since a much larger clone is one nucleotide away. The genes are TRBV7-9 and TRBJ2-7; D is perhaps TRBD2 (5 bases). CDR1 and CDR2 (germline): SEHNR, FQNEAQ (reference sequence). Trimming cost V 5 bases and J 3 bases, with 17 bases left between them. CDR3 length: 15 residues. CDR3 sequence (DNA): TGTGCCAGCAGCCCCGGGGTAGTGGGAGACTACGAGCAGTACTTC. It codes for CASSPGVVGDYEQYF.

This clonotype was detected a few times. A much bigger clone sits one base away, suggesting this may be a read error. The V call is TRBV28, the J call TRBJ1-1; 7 bases line up with TRBD1. The CDR3 runs 13 residues. Per germline, CDR1 MDHEN and CDR2 SYDVKM. Trimming at V came to 10 bases and at J to 4 bases, leaving 9 bases not matched to a gene. The CDR3 sequence: CATLTGRSTEAFF. In nucleotides, the CDR3 is TGTGCCACCCTGACAGGGAGAAGCACTGAAGCTTTCTTT.

This clonotype has a count of ten or more. The genes are TRBV6-2 or TRBV6-3 and TRBJ1-2; the D is unclear. The CDR3 loop spans 13 amino acids. From germline, CDR1 is MNHEY and CDR2 SVGEGT. Trimming pared 5 bases from V and 4 bases from J, leaving 11 bases between. The CDR3 here is CASSEDLIYGYTF. The CDR3 DNA reads TGTGCCAGCAGTGAAGACTTGATCTATGGCTACACCTTC.

This clonotype was counted ten times or more. The chain joins TRBV12-5 to TRBJ2-1; the D gene is possibly TRBD1 (6 bases). This CDR3 spans 16 amino acids. V was trimmed by 6 bases and J by 7 bases, leaving 22 bases between them. Germline V CDR1 and CDR2: LGHNT, FRNRAP. In nucleotides, the CDR3 is TGTGCTAGTGGACTCACCGGGACACACCCGCTGAATGAGCAGTTCTTC. Translation gives CASGLTGTHPLNEQFF.

This clonotype was recorded a few times. This chain connects TRBV12-5 to TRBJ1-5; D possibly corresponds to TRBD1 (5 bases). V was trimmed by 6 bases and J by 4 bases, leaving 19 bases between them. The length of the CDR3 is 16 residues. Germline CDR1 LGHNT, CDR2 FRNRAP. The CDR3 is CASGRDRVKTNQPQHF. The CDR3 DNA reads as TGTGCTAGTGGCCGAGACAGAGTTAAAACGAATCAGCCCCAGCATTTT.

This clonotype was detected many times. The genes are TRBV29-1 and TRBJ2-7; D assignment may be TRBD1 or TRBD2 (5 bases each). V dropped 0 bases and J dropped 0 bases, with 9 bases sitting between them. The germline V gene has CDR1 SQVTM and CDR2 ANQGSEA. The CDR3 has 14 residues. This CDR3 is CSVEDEGSSYEQYF. The CDR3 nucleotides read TGCAGCGTTGAAGATGAGGGGTCCTCCTACGAGCAGTACTTC.

This clonotype has just one count. A read error may be the cause here, since a much bigger clone is one base away. Here the CDR3 reads CVSAGTASYEQYF. The DNA for the CDR3 is TGTGTCAGCGCCGGGACAGCTTCCTACGAGCAGTACTTC. This sequence joins TRBV3-1 and TRBJ2-7, with 7 bases that match TRBD1. Per the germline V gene, CDR1 is LGHDT and CDR2 is YNNKEL (reference sequence). This CDR3 is built from 13 residues.

The CDR3: CASSLFDPPSDGYTF. The CDR3 region has the DNA TGCGCCAGCAGCTTGTTTGATCCCCCGTCGGATGGCTACACCTTC. The chain employs TRBV5-1 and TRBJ1-2; no clear D gene. V was cut by 1 base and J by 6 bases, with 16 bases left in between. The CDR3 loop spans 15 amino acids. Germline V lookup: CDR1 SGHRS, CDR2 YFSETQ. Drawing the rest from reference TRBV5-1 and TRBJ1-2, the complete variable domain is KAGVTQTPRYLIKTRGQQVTLSCSPISGHRSVSWYQQTPGQGLQFLFEYFSETQRNKGNFPGRFSGRQFSNSRSEMNVSTLELGDSALYLCASSLFDPPSDGYTFGSGTRLTVV.

This clonotype was picked up a small number of times. This chain joins TRBV12-3 or TRBV12-4 and TRBJ2-7; D remains unclear. Trimming removed 4 bases from V and 4 bases from J, with 8 bases in between. The CDR3 is 12 amino acids. CDR3 coding DNA: TGTGCCAGCAGTTCAACAGAGTACGAGCAGTACTTC. Its translation is CASSSTEYEQYF.

This clonotype turned up a few times. This chain joins TRBV28 and TRBJ2-5; 8 bases are shared with TRBD1. The DNA end is more similar to TRBJ2-1, so the J call may be wrong. Germline CDR1 is MDHEN and CDR2 is SYDVKM. The CDR3 consists of 16 residues. The CDR3 loop is CASPPSAGGAQDEQFF. As DNA, the CDR3 is TGTGCCAGCCCCCCCTCCGCAGGGGGCGCCCAAGATGAGCAGTTCTTC.

The V and J genes are TRBV3-1 and TRBJ2-2, with no clear D. V was clipped by 1 base and J by 1 base, with 7 bases between them. This CDR3 comprises 15 residues. CDR1 LGHDT and CDR2 YNNKEL come from the germline V gene (reference sequence). The CDR3 nucleotides are TGTGCCAGCAGCCAAGTAGGAGAGAACACCGGGGAGCTGTTTTTT. Translation gives CASSQVGENTGELFF.

The sample holds many counts of this clonotype. The chain employs TRBV10-2 and TRBJ1-1; D is undetermined. V was pared by 0 bases and J by 1 base, with 12 bases between. The germline V gene encodes CDR1 WSHSY and CDR2 SAAADI. The CDR3 is 16 residues long. The CDR3 region is CASSESARTGNTEAFF. In DNA, the CDR3 is TGCGCCAGCAGTGAGTCGGCAAGGACGGGGAACACTGAAGCTTTCTTT.

Many counts were recorded for this clonotype. V usage is TRBV20-1 and J usage is TRBJ2-1; 8 bases fit TRBD1. The germline CDR1 and CDR2 sequences are DFQATT and SNEGSKA (reference sequence). The CDR3 runs 12 residues. The V gene end was trimmed by 6 bases and the J gene end by 7 bases; junction bases not matched to a gene: 5. CDR3: CSAGDRRNEQFF. As DNA, the CDR3 is TGCAGTGCAGGGGACAGGCGGAATGAGCAGTTCTTC.

About this clonotype itself: A much more abundant neighbour one base away suggests this may be a read error. V gene TRBV6-2 or TRBV6-3 combines with J gene TRBJ2-7; 9 positions match TRBD2. Germline values: CDR1 MNHEY, CDR2 SVGEGT. This CDR3 is 15 amino acids long. The CDR3 spells CAGSEPLAGFYEQYF. The CDR3 nucleotides are TGTGCCGGCAGTGAACCCCTAGCGGGATTTTACGAGCAGTACTTC.

In the case of this clonotype: A much larger clone differs by one base, so this may be a read error. The conserved final phenylalanine or tryptophan is absent from the CDR3, which likely points to a read error. The chain has TRBV20-1 and TRBJ2-2; 8 nucleotides agree with TRBD2. The CDR3 has 15 residues. V shed 3 bases, J shed 5 bases, and the junction held 8 bases outside the gene matches. Germline assignment: CDR1 DFQATT and CDR2 SNEGSKA (reference sequence). The CDR3 reads CSARVAGLPTGELFV. The CDR3 coding sequence is TGCAGTGCTAGGGTAGCGGGACTTCCAACCGGGGAGCTGTTTGTT.